These T cell receptor beta chains were read from a single sample in a study of cytomegalovirus exposure and HLA in healthy donors. Here immunoSEQ multiplex PCR was the method, and the copy in TCRdb shows in-frame clones only, minus some. The profile shows over 100,000 clones, roughly 70% of them singletons. Sequences were obtained from PBMCs. The receptors derive from a man between 45 and 60 years old in good health and CMV-seropositive. The CDR3 runs from the conserved cysteine through the conserved F or W. The D gene is left open where the match is weak. Clone sizes are given selectively: once, few, many, or a class where the clone is expanded.

V	J	D	size	CDR3	DNA
TRBV9	TRBJ1-2	-	-	CASSVEHRDYGYTF	TGTGCCAGCAGCGTAGAACACAGGGACTATGGCTACACCTTC
TRBV11-2	TRBJ1-5	TRBD1	-	CASSLRTGDQPQHF	TGTGCCAGCAGCTTAAGGACAGGGGATCAGCCCCAGCATTTT
TRBV5-1	TRBJ1-2	-	-	CASSLEARANYGYTF	TGCGCCAGCAGCTTGGAGGCCAGGGCAAACTATGGCTACACCTTC
TRBV19	TRBJ1-5	TRBD1	-	CASSPWTGGVDQPQHF	TGTGCCAGTAGTCCGTGGACAGGGGGCGTCGATCAGCCCCAGCATTTT
TRBV28	TRBJ1-3	-	-	CASSLQGTGNTIYF	TGTGCCAGCAGTTTACAGGGTACTGGAAACACCATATATTTT
TRBV5-5	TRBJ1-2	-	-	CASTSWRGYGYTF	TGTGCCAGCACCTCGTGGAGGGGCTATGGCTACACCTTC
TRBV6-4	TRBJ2-7	TRBD2	-	CASSDSLGLAGSYEQYF	TGTGCCAGCAGTGACTCCCTGGGACTAGCGGGTTCCTACGAGCAGTACTTC
TRBV6-5	TRBJ2-2	-	-	CASSYLGGRRTGELFF	TGTGCCAGCAGTTACCTCGGGGGGCGCCGGACCGGGGAGCTGTTTTTT
TRBV7-9	TRBJ2-6	-	many	CASSLEASGANVLTF	TGTGCCAGCAGCTTAGAAGCCTCTGGGGCCAACGTCCTGACTTTC
TRBV21-1	TRBJ1-5	-	few	CASSKDRGNQPQHF	TGTGCCAGCAGCAAGGACAGGGGCAATCAGCCCCAGCATTTT
TRBV5-1	TRBJ1-4	TRBD1	once	CASSLEQGSTNEKLFF	TGCGCCAGCAGCTTGGAACAGGGGAGCACTAATGAAAAACTGTTTTTT
TRBV28	TRBJ1-6	-	few	CATSKGGPNSPLHF	TGTGCCACCTCCAAGGGAGGGCCCAATTCACCCCTCCACTTT
TRBV2	TRBJ1-2	TRBD1	once	CASRGQGEGYTF	TGTGCCAGCAGGGGACAGGGGGAAGGCTACACCTTC
TRBV6-5	TRBJ1-1	TRBD1	-	CASSYARGAATEAFF	TGTGCCAGCAGTTACGCCAGGGGGGCGGCCACTGAAGCTTTCTTT
TRBV5-1	TRBJ2-2	-	-	CASSLTTNTGELFF	TGCGCCAGCAGCTTGACTACGAACACCGGGGAGCTGTTTTTT
TRBV9	TRBJ2-3	TRBD2	-	CASSVRSTSGTDTQYF	TGTGCCAGCAGCGTAAGGTCGACTAGCGGAACTGATACGCAGTATTTT
TRBV29-1	TRBJ1-3	-	-	CSVESLSGNTIYF	TGCAGCGTTGAGTCCCTTTCTGGAAACACCATATATTTT
TRBV10-1	TRBJ2-4	TRBD2	-	CASSPGLAGINIQYF	TGCGCCAGCAGTCCTGGACTAGCGGGGATTAACATTCAGTACTTC
TRBV5-4	TRBJ2-1	-	-	CASSLAGLKRQFF	TGTGCCAGCAGCTTGGCCGGACTTAAGAGGCAGTTCTTC